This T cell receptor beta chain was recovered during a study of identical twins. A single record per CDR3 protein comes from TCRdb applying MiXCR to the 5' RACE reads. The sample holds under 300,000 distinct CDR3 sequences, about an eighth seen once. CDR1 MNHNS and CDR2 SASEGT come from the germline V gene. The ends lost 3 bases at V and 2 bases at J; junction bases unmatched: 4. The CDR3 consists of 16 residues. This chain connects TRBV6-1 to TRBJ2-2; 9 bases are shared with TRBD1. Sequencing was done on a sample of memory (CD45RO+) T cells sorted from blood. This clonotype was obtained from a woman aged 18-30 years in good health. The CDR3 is CASSDPGQGNTGELFF. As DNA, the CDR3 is TGTGCCAGCAGTGACCCGGGACAGGGTAACACCGGGGAGCTGTTTTTT.